The sequence of this T cell receptor (beta chain) was determined in a study of control samples from healthy donors and cancer patients. This CDR3 has 12 residues. Germline V gives CDR1 SNHLY, CDR2 FYNNEI. Trimming stripped 1 base from V and 5 bases from J, with 5 bases between. Repertoires were generated with immunoSEQ multiplex PCR, while TCRdb's copy carries only in-frame clones and drops some. Here the sample spans around 140,000 clones, over 85% being singletons. This clonotype was sampled from a man aged 50 to 60 with head and neck cancer. This rearrangement joins TRBV2 to TRBJ1-1; D is uncertain. The sequencing input was PBMCs. CDR3 nucleotide sequence: TGTGCCAGCAGTGAAGAAAGGACTGAAGCTTTCTTT. The encoded protein is CASSEERTEAFF.